This TCR beta chain is drawn from a study of neurological immune-mediated disorders. Each TCR transcript was tagged with a 10-nucleotide random UMI during 5'RACE. Each sequencing run yielded over 160 million TCR-beta sequences from 15-18 subjects. TCRdb reprocessed the 5' RACE reads with MiXCR, giving one entry per CDR3 protein. Among 40,000 to 55,000 distinct CDR3 sequences listed, over 9% were seen once. Unsorted libraries were generated from 2 million PBMCs held at -80 degrees C. V was pared by 5 bases and J by 2 bases, with 9 bases between. The germline CDR1 and CDR2 sequences are SGHTA and FQGNSA. The CDR3 is 14 residues long. This clonotype has a count of ten or more.

Sequenced sample: PBMCs. This clonotype was sampled from a woman aged 40 to 55 with HTLV-1-associated myelopathy (HAM/TSP). The chain is built from TRBV7-2 and TRBJ2-2; D is ambiguous. The CDR3 reads CASSRTANTGELFF. The CDR3 nucleotides are TGTGCCAGCAGCCGAACCGCCAACACCGGGGAGCTGTTTTTT. Drawing the rest from reference TRBV7-2 and TRBJ2-2, the complete variable domain is GAGVSQSPSNKVTEKGKDVELRCDPISGHTALYWYRQSLGQGLEFLIYFQGNSAPDKSGLPSDRFSAERTGGSVSTLTIQRTQQEDSAVYLCASSRTANTGELFFGEGSRLTVL.